This paragraph reports one TCR beta chain. This entry is derived from a study of chemoradiotherapy in HPV16-positive cancers. The CDR3 sequence is 14 residues long. Trimming removed 5 bases from V and 4 bases from J; junction bases left unmatched: 4. Per the germline V gene, CDR1 is LNHDA and CDR2 is SQIVND (reference sequence). Sequencing was performed with immunoSEQ multiplex PCR; in TCRdb, only in-frame clones are kept and a portion is missing. This table holds 55,000 to 85,000 clones, 85% to 90% found once. V usage is TRBV19 and J usage is TRBJ2-1, with TRBD2 matching 8 bases. This sample comprised blood, obtained from a patient who underwent chemoradiotherapy. The receptor was isolated from a human donor with HPV-associated anogenital cancer. CDR3 residues: CASSLSGSYNEQFF. The CDR3 DNA is TGTGCCAGTAGTCTGAGCGGGAGTTACAATGAGCAGTTCTTC.